Sequencing of this T cell receptor beta chain was carried out in a study of CD8+ T cells in alopecia areata. Across the study: Tofacitinib therapy took 6 to 18 months; 6 months off drug came after.

Treatment here: oral pan-JAK inhibitor, 5-10 mg twice daily. Sorting of CD4+ and CD8+ T cells was performed on PBMCs. This CDR3 is built from 16 residues. Germline CDR1 is SGHTA and CDR2 is FQGTGA. Trimming removed 1 base from V and 0 bases from J, with 13 bases in between. Study-level points and caveats: Amid tofacitinib therapy, many expanded lesional clones stayed present in scalp and blood. Significant decreases in scalp clonality and expanded CD8+ clones followed tofacitinib treatment.

The sequencing template was cDNA reverse transcribed from extracted RNA. Profiled with immunoSEQ multiplex PCR; TCRdb holds only in-frame clones, not every one. The table records 180,000 or so clones, 40% to 55% of them present only once. A remark on this clone: The antigen remains undetermined.

The source was CD8+ T cells sorted from blood, collected at week 52, from a patient treated with tofacitinib. This sequence joins TRBV7-3 and TRBJ2-7; perhaps TRBD2 as D (5 bases). The sequence was obtained from a human donor with alopecia areata. This CDR3 is CASSLKAGLLSYEQYF. CDR3 sequence (DNA): TGTGCCAGCAGCTTAAAGGCCGGACTCCTCTCCTACGAGCAGTACTTC.